The rows below give T cell receptor beta chains drawn from one sample of a study of T-cell memory formation after mild COVID-19. TCRdb reanalysed the 5' RACE reads using MiXCR and keeps one entry per CDR3 protein. This table holds 400,000 to 500,000 distinct CDR3 sequences, 20% found once. Sequencing input: PBMCs or a T cell subset sorted from them (not recorded which). All receptors derive from an adult woman who had mild COVID-19 (a few samples of this study predate the infection). Cell type and time point are not known. The CDR3 runs from the conserved cysteine through the conserved F or W. D genes are given only for firm matches. A row's size may be missing; if present it is once, few, many or a size class.

V	length	D	size	J	CDR3	DNA
TRBV20-1	14	.	.	TRBJ1-1	CSAREGARGTEAFF	TGCAGTGCTAGAGAAGGGGCAAGGGGGACTGAAGCTTTCTTT
TRBV5-4	14	.	few	TRBJ2-2	CASTWGSATGELFF	TGTGCCAGCACCTGGGGCTCGGCCACCGGGGAGCTGTTTTTT
TRBV27	15	TRBD1	few	TRBJ2-7	CASSPLDRVSYEQYF	TGTGCCAGCAGCCCCCTGGACAGGGTCTCCTACGAGCAGTACTTC
TRBV11-2	14	.	.	TRBJ1-4	CASSLGRGGEKLFF	TGTGCCAGCAGCTTGGGCCGGGGGGGTGAAAAACTGTTTTTT
TRBV20-1	15	.	once	TRBJ1-5	CSARETGSSNQPQHF	TGCAGTGCTAGAGAGACAGGATCTAGCAATCAGCCCCAGCATTTT
TRBV20-1	17	TRBD2	.	TRBJ2-3	CSARGLGREGRTDTQYF	TGCAGTGCTAGAGGCTTAGGGCGGGAGGGACGCACAGATACGCAGTATTTT
TRBV7-8	16	TRBD1	few	TRBJ2-7	CASSLSLTGIFYEQYF	TGTGCCAGCAGCTTATCCCTGACAGGGATCTTTTACGAGCAGTACTTC
TRBV3-1	14	.	few	TRBJ2-2	CASSQPTWAGELFF	TGTGCCAGCAGCCAACCCACCTGGGCCGGGGAGCTGTTTTTT
TRBV2	11	.	.	TRBJ2-7	CATYDSDEQYF	TGTGCCACCTACGATAGCGACGAGCAGTACTTC
TRBV5-4	15	TRBD2	few	TRBJ2-3	CASSSKREDTDTQYF	TGTGCCAGCAGCTCGAAGCGGGAGGACACAGATACGCAGTATTTT
TRBV11-2	15	.	.	TRBJ2-7	CASRSIGRNSHEQYF	TGTGCCAGCCGCTCTATAGGCAGGAATTCCCACGAGCAGTACTTC
TRBV6-6	14	TRBD1	few	TRBJ1-2	CASSSDRDNYGYTF	TGTGCCAGCAGCTCCGACAGGGACAACTATGGCTACACCTTC
TRBV4-3	17	TRBD2	few	TRBJ2-7	CASSHIGLAGGPYEQYF	TGCGCCAGCAGCCACATCGGACTAGCGGGAGGACCATACGAGCAGTACTTC
TRBV29-1	11	.	few	TRBJ2-7	CSVATGYEQYF	TGCAGCGTTGCAACAGGGTACGAGCAGTACTTC
TRBV18	16	TRBD1	.	TRBJ2-3	CASSPRTGGGTDTQYF	TGTGCCAGCTCACCACGGACAGGGGGCGGCACAGATACGCAGTATTTT